This TCR beta chain was identified in a study of blood T cells in healthy people across ages. General observations from the study: Unknown CMV status may confound age-related changes in expanded clones. Older age coincided with a roughly linear decline in TCR beta diversity per million T cells.

The CDR3 contains 15 residues. V lost 0 bases and J lost 1, with 9 bases in between. Germline assignment: CDR1 SEHNR and CDR2 FQNEAQ (reference sequence). Per sample, at least 6 micrograms of total RNA were extracted. Alongside a J-beta primer mix, a sample-barcoded 5' primer served in a second PCR lasting roughly 7 to 11 cycles. Template switching added a 12-random-nucleotide identifier to every cDNA molecule. TCRdb fed the 5' RACE reads into MiXCR, producing one record per CDR3 protein. Of 1.5 million or so distinct CDR3 sequences in the sample, 42% were seen once. This clonotype showed up just a few times. Its antigen is not known.

The receptor was derived from a woman aged 18-35 years in good health. Sequenced: blood. The rearrangement links TRBV7-9 to TRBJ1-1; perhaps TRBD1 as D (5 bases). The DNA for the CDR3 is TGTGCCAGCAGCTTAGCGGGGGGTGGGAACACTGAAGCTTTCTTT. It encodes CASSLAGGGNTEAFF.